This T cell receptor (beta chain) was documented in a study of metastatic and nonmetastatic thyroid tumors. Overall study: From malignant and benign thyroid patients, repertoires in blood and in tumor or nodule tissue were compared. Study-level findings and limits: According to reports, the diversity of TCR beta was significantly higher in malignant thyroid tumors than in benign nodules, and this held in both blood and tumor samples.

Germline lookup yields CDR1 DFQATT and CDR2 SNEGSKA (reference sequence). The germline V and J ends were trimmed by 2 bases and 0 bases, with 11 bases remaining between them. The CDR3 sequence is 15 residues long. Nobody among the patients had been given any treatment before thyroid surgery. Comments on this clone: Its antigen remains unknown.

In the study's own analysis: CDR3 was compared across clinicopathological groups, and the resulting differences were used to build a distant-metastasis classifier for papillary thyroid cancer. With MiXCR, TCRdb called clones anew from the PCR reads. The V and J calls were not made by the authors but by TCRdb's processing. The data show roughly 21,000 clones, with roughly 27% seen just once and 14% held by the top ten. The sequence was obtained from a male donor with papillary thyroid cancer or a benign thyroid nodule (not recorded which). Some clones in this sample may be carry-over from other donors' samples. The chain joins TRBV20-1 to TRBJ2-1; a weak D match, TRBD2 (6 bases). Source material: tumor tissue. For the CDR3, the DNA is TGCAGTGCTAGATCGGTCGGGAGCTCCTACAATGAGCAGTTCTTC. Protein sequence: CSARSVGSSYNEQFF.